This T cell receptor beta chain comes out of a study of shared clonotypes between healthy human individuals. The germline gives CDR1 MDHEN, CDR2 SYDVKM. CDR3 length: 12 amino acids. V was cut by 3 bases and J by 15 bases, with 15 bases left in between. The data were produced by immunoSEQ multiplex PCR, yet TCRdb's version contains in-frame clones alone and is incomplete. The data contain about 2.3 million clones, 85% to 95% of them singletons. The sample taken for sequencing was naive CD4+ T cells from PBMCs. As to subset: CD45RA+ positively selected. The TCR was taken from a man between 18 and 29 years old in good health. Some clones in this sample may be carry-over from other donors' samples. The chain employs TRBV28 and TRBJ2-1; weak D call: TRBD2 (6 bases). The CDR3: CASSLGLGVMFF. CDR3 in DNA: TGTGCCAGCAGTTTGGGACTTGGAGTAATGTTCTTC.